Listed below are T cell receptor beta chains from one sample, sequenced in a study of a mutant IDH1 vaccine in newly diagnosed glioma. The table came from immunoSEQ multiplex PCR; TCRdb's copy has only in-frame clones and leaves some out. There are 30,000 or so clones in the sample; around 85% occur only once, and around 5% lies in the top ten. Source: PBMCs, taken from a glioma patient treated with radiotherapy, temozolomide or both. The receptor set was obtained from a woman aged 40 to 50 with glioma. Each CDR3 is given with its conserved first and last residue. The D gene is left open where the match is weak. Clone size is given for some rows only: seen once, a few or many times, or a class if the clone is expanded.

abundance: -; d_gene: TRBD2; j_gene: TRBJ2-2; v_gene: TRBV18; CDR3nt: TGTGCCAGCTCACCGGCCACTAGCGGGAGCCCCGGGGAGCTGTTTTTT; CDR3aa: CASSPATSGSPGELFF
abundance: -; d_gene: TRBD1; j_gene: TRBJ1-2; v_gene: TRBV4-2; CDR3nt: TGTGCCAGCAGCCAAGATACAGGGGCCGGTTATGGCTACACCTTC; CDR3aa: CASSQDTGAGYGYTF
abundance: once; d_gene: -; j_gene: TRBJ1-1; v_gene: TRBV4-3; CDR3nt: TGCGCCAGCAGCCAAGATGGAACAGGCAATACTGAAGCTTTCTTT; CDR3aa: CASSQDGTGNTEAFF
abundance: -; d_gene: -; j_gene: TRBJ1-2; v_gene: TRBV15; CDR3nt: TGTGCCACCAGCGGGGCTAACTATGGCTACACCTTC; CDR3aa: CATSGANYGYTF
abundance: -; d_gene: TRBD1; j_gene: TRBJ1-5; v_gene: TRBV11-2; CDR3nt: TGTGCCAGCAGCTTAAGCGGGACAGAAACTAATCAGCCCCAGCATTTT; CDR3aa: CASSLSGTETNQPQHF
abundance: few; d_gene: TRBD1; j_gene: TRBJ1-1; v_gene: TRBV7-2; CDR3nt: TGTGCCAGCAGCTCGGAGTGGGACAGGCGCACTGAAGCTTTCTTT; CDR3aa: CASSSEWDRRTEAFF
abundance: -; d_gene: -; j_gene: TRBJ2-4; v_gene: TRBV11-1; CDR3nt: TGTGCCAGCAGCTCGCTAGCCAAAAACATTCAGTACTTC; CDR3aa: CASSSLAKNIQYF
abundance: -; d_gene: -; j_gene: TRBJ2-5; v_gene: TRBV20-1; CDR3nt: TGCAGTTCGGGAGTTCAAGAGACCCAGTACTTC; CDR3aa: CSSGVQETQYF
abundance: -; d_gene: TRBD1; j_gene: TRBJ2-7; v_gene: TRBV10-3; CDR3nt: TGTGCCATCACGGGACAGGTGGGAGTCGAGCAGTACTTC; CDR3aa: CAITGQVGVEQYF
abundance: -; d_gene: -; j_gene: TRBJ2-3; v_gene: TRBV6-5; CDR3nt: TGTGCCAGCAGGTACAGGGCTAGCACAGATACGCAGTATTTT; CDR3aa: CASRYRASTDTQYF